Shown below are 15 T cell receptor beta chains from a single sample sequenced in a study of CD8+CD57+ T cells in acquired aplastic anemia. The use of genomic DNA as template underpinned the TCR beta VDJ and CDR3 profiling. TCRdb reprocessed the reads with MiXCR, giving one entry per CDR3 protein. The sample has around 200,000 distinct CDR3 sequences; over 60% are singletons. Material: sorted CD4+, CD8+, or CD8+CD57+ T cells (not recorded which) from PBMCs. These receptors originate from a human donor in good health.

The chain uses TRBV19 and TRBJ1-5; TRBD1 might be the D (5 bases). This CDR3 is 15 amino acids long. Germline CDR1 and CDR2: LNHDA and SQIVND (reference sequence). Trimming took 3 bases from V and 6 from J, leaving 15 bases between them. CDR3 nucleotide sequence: TGTGCCAGTAGTATTGGGGGGGGACGGGGTCAGCCCCAGCATTTT. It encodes CASSIGGGRGQPQHF. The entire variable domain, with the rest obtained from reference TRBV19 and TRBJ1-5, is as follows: DGGITQSPKYLFRKEGQNVTLSCEQNLNHDAMYWYRQDPGQGLRLIYYSQIVNDFQKGDIAEGYSVSREKKESFPLTVTSAQKNPTAFYLCASSIGGGRGQPQHFGDGTRLSIL.

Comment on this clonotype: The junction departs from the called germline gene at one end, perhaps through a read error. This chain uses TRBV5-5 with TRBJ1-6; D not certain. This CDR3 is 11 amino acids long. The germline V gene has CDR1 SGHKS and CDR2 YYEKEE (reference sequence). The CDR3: CASSNNPPLHF. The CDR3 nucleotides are TGTGCCAGCAGCAATAATCCACCCCTCCACTTT.

CDR3 residues: CASSSPAGTNTGELFF. DNA of the CDR3: TGTGCCAGCAGCTCCCCGGCGGGAACTAACACCGGGGAGCTGTTTTTT. This chain connects TRBV7-9 to TRBJ2-2, with D possibly TRBD2 on 6 matching bases. The germline CDR1 and CDR2 sequences are SEHNR and FQNEAQ (reference sequence). V shed 4 bases and J shed 2 bases, with 14 bases lying between them. The CDR3 totals 16 residues. The full variable domain, completed using reference TRBV7-9 and TRBJ2-2, is DTGVSQNPRHKITKRGQNVTFRCDPISEHNRLYWYRQTLGQGPEFLTYFQNEAQLEKSRLLSDRFSAERPKGSFSTLEIQRTEQGDSAMYLCASSSPAGTNTGELFFGEGSRLTVL.

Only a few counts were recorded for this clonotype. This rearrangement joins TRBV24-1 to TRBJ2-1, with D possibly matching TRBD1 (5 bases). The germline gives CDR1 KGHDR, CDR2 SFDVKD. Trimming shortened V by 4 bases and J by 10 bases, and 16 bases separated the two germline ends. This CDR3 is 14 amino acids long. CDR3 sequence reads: CATSDQGSTGEQFF. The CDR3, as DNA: TGTGCCACCAGTGACCAGGGCTCGACTGGGGAGCAGTTCTTC.

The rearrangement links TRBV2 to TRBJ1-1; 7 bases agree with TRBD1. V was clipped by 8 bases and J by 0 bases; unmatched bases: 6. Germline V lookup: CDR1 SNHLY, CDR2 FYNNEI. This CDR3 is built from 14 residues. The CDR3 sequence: CASSLGTVNTEAFF. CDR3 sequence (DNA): TGTGCCAGCTCGCTCGGGACAGTGAACACTGAAGCTTTCTTT.

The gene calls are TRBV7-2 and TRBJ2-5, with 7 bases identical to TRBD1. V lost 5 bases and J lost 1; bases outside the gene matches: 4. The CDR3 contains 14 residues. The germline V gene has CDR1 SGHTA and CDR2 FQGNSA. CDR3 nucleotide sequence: TGTGCCAGCAGCAGGAACAGGGGCCAAGAGACCCAGTACTTC. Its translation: CASSRNRGQETQYF.

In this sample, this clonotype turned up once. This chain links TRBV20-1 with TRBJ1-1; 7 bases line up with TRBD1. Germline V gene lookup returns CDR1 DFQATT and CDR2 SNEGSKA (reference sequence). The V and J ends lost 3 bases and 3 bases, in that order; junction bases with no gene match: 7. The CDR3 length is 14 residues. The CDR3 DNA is TGCAGTGCTAGTCCCGGACAGGACTACACTGAAGCTTTCTTT. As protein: CSASPGQDYTEAFF.

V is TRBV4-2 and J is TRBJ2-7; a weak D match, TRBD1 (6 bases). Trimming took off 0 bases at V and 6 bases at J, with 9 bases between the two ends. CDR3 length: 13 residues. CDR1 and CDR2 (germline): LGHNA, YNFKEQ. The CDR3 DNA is TGTGCCAGCAGCCAAGAGGGGGCGCGCGAGCAGTACTTC. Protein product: CASSQEGAREQYF.

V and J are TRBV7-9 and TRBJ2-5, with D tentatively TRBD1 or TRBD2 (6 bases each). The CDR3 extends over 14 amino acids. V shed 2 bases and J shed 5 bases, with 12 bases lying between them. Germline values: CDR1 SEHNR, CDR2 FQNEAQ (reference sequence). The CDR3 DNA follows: TGTGCCAGCAGCTTAATGGGGGGCGCGGAGACCCAGTACTTC. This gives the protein CASSLMGGAETQYF. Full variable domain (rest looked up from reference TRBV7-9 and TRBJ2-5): DTGVSQNPRHKITKRGQNVTFRCDPISEHNRLYWYRQTLGQGPEFLTYFQNEAQLEKSRLLSDRFSAERPKGSFSTLEIQRTEQGDSAMYLCASSLMGGAETQYFGPGTRLLVL.

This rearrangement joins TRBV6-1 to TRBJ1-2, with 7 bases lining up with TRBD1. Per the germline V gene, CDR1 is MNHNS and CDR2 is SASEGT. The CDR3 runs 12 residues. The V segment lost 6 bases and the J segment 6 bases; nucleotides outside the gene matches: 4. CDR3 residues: CASRQGVNGYTF. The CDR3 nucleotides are TGTGCCAGCAGGCAGGGGGTGAATGGCTACACCTTC.

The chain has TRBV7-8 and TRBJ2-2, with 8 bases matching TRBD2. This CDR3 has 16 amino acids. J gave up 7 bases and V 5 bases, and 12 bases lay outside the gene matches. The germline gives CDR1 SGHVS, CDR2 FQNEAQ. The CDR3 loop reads CASSPATGTSVGELFF. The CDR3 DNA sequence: TGTGCCAGCAGCCCCGCCACCGGGACTAGTGTCGGGGAGCTGTTTTTT. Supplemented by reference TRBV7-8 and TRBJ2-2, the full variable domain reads GAGVSQSPRYKVAKRGQDVALRCDPISGHVSLFWYQQALGQGPEFLTYFQNEAQLDKSGLPSDRFFAERPEGSVSTLKIQRTQQEDSAVYLCASSPATGTSVGELFFGEGSRLTVL.

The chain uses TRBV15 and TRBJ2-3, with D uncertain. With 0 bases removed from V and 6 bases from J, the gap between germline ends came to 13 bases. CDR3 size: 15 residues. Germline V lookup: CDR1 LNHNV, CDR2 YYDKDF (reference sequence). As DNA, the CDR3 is TGTGCCACCAGCAGAGATCGCGAAGGTGGGGATACGCAGTATTTT. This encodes CATSRDREGGDTQYF.

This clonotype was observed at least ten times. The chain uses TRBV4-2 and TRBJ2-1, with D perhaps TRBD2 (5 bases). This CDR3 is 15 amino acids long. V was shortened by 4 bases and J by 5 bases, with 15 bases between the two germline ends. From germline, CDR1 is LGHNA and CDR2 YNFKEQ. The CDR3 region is CASSRQNLANNEQFF. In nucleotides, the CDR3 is TGTGCCAGCAGCCGCCAGAACCTAGCAAACAATGAGCAGTTCTTC.

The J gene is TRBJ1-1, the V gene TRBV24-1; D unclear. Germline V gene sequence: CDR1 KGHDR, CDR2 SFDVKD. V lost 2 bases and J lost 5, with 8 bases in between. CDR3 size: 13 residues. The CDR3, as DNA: TGTGCCACCAGTGATTCCGGGTGGACTGAAGCTTTCTTT. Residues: CATSDSGWTEAFF.

CDR3 region: CASSLVPGGDRPQHF. The CDR3 DNA is TGTGCCAGCAGCTTAGTACCGGGAGGAGATAGGCCCCAGCATTTT. The J gene is TRBJ1-5, the V gene TRBV2; D unclear. The CDR3 is 15 amino acids. The V gene's germline CDR1 is SNHLY and CDR2 FYNNEI. V was shortened by 6 bases and J by 9 bases, with 21 bases between the two germline ends. Based on the CDR3 plus reference TRBV2 and TRBJ1-5, the full variable domain is EPEVTQTPSHQVTQMGQEVILRCVPISNHLYFYWYRQILGQKVEFLVSFYNNEISEKSEIFDDQFSVERPDGSNFTLKIRSTKLEDSAMYFCASSLVPGGDRPQHFGDGTRLSIL.